A single sample gave rise to the 14 T cell receptor beta chains below, sequenced in a study of STAT5B mutations in CD4+ large granular lymphocyte leukemia. TCRdb keeps only in-frame clones here, not all; method: immunoSEQ multiplex PCR. The sample shows under 35,000 clones, just under 80% of them seen only once. Material: CD4+ T cells from blood buffy coats. The origin of the receptors is a human donor in good health.

The chain couples TRBV7-2 to TRBJ1-1, with a weak D call TRBD1 (5 bases). CDR3 length: 13 amino acids. Germline CDR1 reads SGHTA; CDR2 reads FQGNSA. The CDR3 loop is CGVSREMGTEAFF. The CDR3 nucleotides are TGTGGAGTAAGCAGGGAGATGGGCACTGAAGCTTTCTTT.

The DNA of the CDR3 is TGTGCCAGCAGCCAAGACACCGGACTAGCGGGAGCTTACGAGCAGTACTTC. Amino acids: CASSQDTGLAGAYEQYF. V and J are TRBV4-2 and TRBJ2-7, with 13 bases identical to TRBD2. The CDR3 extends over 17 amino acids. Germline V gene data show CDR1 as LGHNA and CDR2 as YNFKEQ. Trimming removed 0 bases from V and 4 bases from J; junction bases left unmatched: 6.

The chain has TRBV19 and TRBJ1-3; unclear D gene. This CDR3 is 17 amino acids long. V lost 2 bases to trimming and J lost 3 bases, with 17 bases between them. Germline-derived CDR1 and CDR2 are LNHDA and SQIVND (reference sequence). The CDR3 reads CASSISGAGHLGNTIYF. In nucleotides, the CDR3 is TGTGCCAGTAGTATATCTGGAGCCGGGCACCTTGGAAACACCATATATTTT.

The chain carries TRBV23-1 and TRBJ2-3; D may be TRBD2 (6 bases). TRBV23-1 belongs to the ORF category, with a function that is uncertain. Trimming pared 8 bases from V and 2 bases from J, leaving 17 bases between. The CDR3 runs 15 residues. As DNA, the CDR3 is TGCGCCAGCGGTCTTAGGCCGGGGGTCACAGATACGCAGTATTTT. Translating it yields CASGLRPGVTDTQYF.

V and J are TRBV29-1 and TRBJ2-7, with 7 bases lining up with TRBD1. Germline V CDR1 and CDR2: SQVTM, ANQGSEA. Trimming took 5 bases from V and 6 from J; bases not matched to a gene: 7. The CDR3 length is 12 residues. The CDR3 DNA follows: TGCAGCGTTCGACGACAGGGCGGCGAGCAGTACTTC. It yields the protein CSVRRQGGEQYF.

J is TRBJ1-3 and V is TRBV18; possible D gene TRBD1, 5 bases. This CDR3 has 16 amino acids. The germline V gene has CDR1 KGHSH and CDR2 LQKENI. V was clipped by 2 bases and J by 4 bases, with 15 bases between them. Written as DNA, the CDR3 is TGTGCCAGCTCACCATTGCCGGTCGGGGACGGAAACACCATATATTTT. It is translated as CASSPLPVGDGNTIYF.

In this sample, this clone turned up a few times. The chain carries TRBV5-1 and TRBJ1-5, with D uncertain. CDR3 length equals 13 residues. Trimming took off 4 bases at V and 7 bases at J, with 12 bases between the two ends. Germline V gene lookup returns CDR1 SGHRS and CDR2 YFSETQ. CDR3 sequence (DNA): TGCGCCAGCAGCGCCGGGAGTGGACAGCCCCAGCATTTT. This codes for CASSAGSGQPQHF. Using reference TRBV5-1 and TRBJ1-5 for the parts outside the CDR3, the full variable domain is KAGVTQTPRYLIKTRGQQVTLSCSPISGHRSVSWYQQTPGQGLQFLFEYFSETQRNKGNFPGRFSGRQFSNSRSEMNVSTLELGDSALYLCASSAGSGQPQHFGDGTRLSIL.

The chain carries TRBV6-1 and TRBJ2-5; no definite D call. V was clipped by 7 bases and J by 1 base, with 10 bases between them. Germline CDR1 reads MNHNS; CDR2 reads SASEGT. The CDR3 covers 13 residues. The CDR3 loop reads CASNEPFQETQYF. DNA for the CDR3: TGTGCCAGCAATGAGCCATTCCAAGAGACCCAGTACTTC.

The chain is built from TRBV6-1 and TRBJ1-1, with D perhaps matching TRBD1 (6 bases). Germline V lookup: CDR1 MNHNS, CDR2 SASEGT. CDR3 length equals 13 residues. The V gene lost 1 base and the J gene lost 5 bases, with 8 bases spanning the gap. The CDR3 DNA reads as TGTGCCAGCAGTGAAGAGGGGGGAACTGAAGCTTTCTTT. Protein sequence: CASSEEGGTEAFF.

J is TRBJ1-2 and V is TRBV6-6, with D unclear. Germline V gene data show CDR1 as MNHNY and CDR2 as SVGAGI (reference sequence). V dropped 3 bases and J dropped 8 bases, with 13 bases sitting between them. The CDR3 is made up of 13 amino acids. In DNA form, the CDR3 reads TGTGCCAGCAGTTATATCACAACCGGGGGCTACACCTTC. Translation gives CASSYITTGGYTF.

This clone has just one count. The V call is TRBV4-1, the J call TRBJ2-5; D is unclear. The CDR3 spans 17 residues. Looked up from germline, CDR1 is MGHRA and CDR2 is YSYEKL. V lost 10 bases and J lost 4, with 28 bases in between. The CDR3 DNA sequence: TGCGCCAACCCTCCGACATTAAATACAGTGGACGGAGAGACCCAGTACTTC. Encoded protein: CANPPTLNTVDGETQYF.

This clone was recorded once. CDR3 sequence reads: CSASRDTQYF. Here the CDR3 DNA reads TGCAGTGCTAGTCGGGATACGCAGTATTTT. The V call is TRBV20-1, the J call TRBJ2-3; no reliable D call. Trimming stripped 3 bases from V and 6 bases from J, with 4 bases between. The CDR3 has 10 amino acids. The germline V gene has CDR1 DFQATT and CDR2 SNEGSKA (reference sequence).

The genes are TRBV4-1 and TRBJ1-2; a possible D gene is TRBD1 (6 bases). V dropped 4 bases and J dropped 3 bases, with 15 bases sitting between them. The CDR3 is 15 residues long. The germline V gene encodes CDR1 MGHRA and CDR2 YSYEKL. This CDR3 reads CASSPEWGADYGYTF. The CDR3 nucleotides are TGCGCCAGCAGCCCCGAGTGGGGGGCGGACTATGGCTACACCTTC.

This chain uses TRBV6-4 with TRBJ2-5; 7 nucleotides align to TRBD2. The J segment lost 5 bases and the V segment lost 0 bases, leaving 9 bases of the junction unmatched. The CDR3 is 16 amino acids. Germline assignment: CDR1 MRHNA and CDR2 SNTAGT. The CDR3 reads CASSDSIAGARETQYF. CDR3 in DNA: TGTGCCAGCAGTGACTCGATTGCGGGAGCGAGGGAGACCCAGTACTTC.